The clone carrying this TCR beta chain has more than one count but fewer than ten. Its specificity is not known. The data are from a study of T-cell reconstitution after alpha-beta-depleted transplantation in children. Trimming stripped 2 bases from V and 2 bases from J, with 9 bases between. CDR3 size: 13 residues. CDR1 is DFQATT and CDR2 is SNEGSKA in the germline V gene (reference sequence). Unique molecular identifiers featured in how the TCRbeta library was prepared. MiXCR was run by TCRdb on the PCR reads, yielding one entry per CDR3 protein. The table has almost 600,000 distinct CDR3 sequences, 25% to 30% seen once. Whole-study results and caveats: T-cell counts and diversity at one year post-transplant came mainly from newly produced T cells. Several hundred graft clones that had expanded were reportedly the source of alpha-beta T cells about two months after transplant.

This receptor was obtained from a boy under two years old with Wiskott-Aldrich syndrome, due to receive a stem cell transplant. Material: PBMCs, obtained before TCRalphabeta/CD19-depleted stem cell transplant. The genes are TRBV20-1 and TRBJ2-5, with D perhaps TRBD2 (6 bases). The CDR3 region has the DNA TGCAGTGCTAGACTAGCGAGACAAGAGACCCAGTACTTC. It is translated as CSARLARQETQYF.